Listed here is a single T cell receptor beta chain. The antigen is unknown. The V and J ends lost 4 bases and 2 bases respectively, with 8 bases between them. Looked up from germline, CDR1 is MDHEN and CDR2 is SYDVKM. This CDR3 has 13 amino acids. This specimen belongs to a study of shared clonotypes between healthy human individuals. Study outcomes and limitations: Non-shared clonotypes had lower generation probabilities than clonotypes shared by all four sorted-subset donors. Larger estimated richness was generally seen in naive subsets than in memory subsets. Sorted-subset samples were not fully sequenced, rarefaction indicated. Around 4.7% of naive CD4 clonotypes were shared across several donors.

Measured with immunoSEQ multiplex PCR; TCRdb has only the in-frame clones, and not every one. The sample holds hundreds of thousands of clones; around 96% are singletons and the top ten take about 0.12%. Naive CD8 cells lacked CD45RO, underwent positive selection for CCR7 and left out terminally differentiated effector memory CD45RA+ cells. This clonotype originated in a woman aged 25 to 39 in good health. The sample consisted of naive CD8+ T cells sorted from blood. V is TRBV28 and J is TRBJ1-1; a weak D match, TRBD1 (5 bases). In DNA form, the CDR3 reads TGTGCCAGCAGTTACAGGAGAAACACTGAAGCTTTCTTT. Encoded protein: CASSYRRNTEAFF.